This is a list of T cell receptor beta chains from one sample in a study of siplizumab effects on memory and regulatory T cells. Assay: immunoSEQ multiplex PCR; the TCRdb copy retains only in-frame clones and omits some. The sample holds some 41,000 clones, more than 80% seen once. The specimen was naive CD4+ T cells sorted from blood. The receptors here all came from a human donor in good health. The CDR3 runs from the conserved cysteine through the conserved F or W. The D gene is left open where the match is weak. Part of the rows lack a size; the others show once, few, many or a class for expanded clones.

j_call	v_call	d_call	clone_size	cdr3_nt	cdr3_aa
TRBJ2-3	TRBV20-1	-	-	TGCAGTGCTACCAGCACAGATACGCAGTATTTT	CSATSTDTQYF
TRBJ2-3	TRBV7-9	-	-	TGTGCCAGCAGCAAGGACAGTCCTAGCACAGATACGCAGTATTTT	CASSKDSPSTDTQYF
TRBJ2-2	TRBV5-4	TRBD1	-	TGTGCCAGCAGGGAACCGGGACAGCCCAACACCGGGGAGCTGTTTTTT	CASREPGQPNTGELFF
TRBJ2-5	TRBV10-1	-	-	TGCGCCAGCAGAGCCGGACTACGAGAGACCCAGTACTTC	CASRAGLRETQYF
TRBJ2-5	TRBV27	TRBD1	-	TGTGCCAGCAGTTCAACCCCGACAGGGTTAAGGGAGACCCAGTACTTC	CASSSTPTGLRETQYF
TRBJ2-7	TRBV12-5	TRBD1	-	TGTGCTAGTGGTTTGGTAGTGACGGGGACAGACCCCTACGAGCAGTACTTC	CASGLVVTGTDPYEQYF
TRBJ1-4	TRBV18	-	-	TGTGCCAGCTCACCACAAGAGGGGCAGGGCAATGAAAAACTGTTTTTT	CASSPQEGQGNEKLFF
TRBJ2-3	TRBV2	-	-	TGTGCCAGCAACCTCCAGGGCACCGGAGGGGATACGCAGTATTTT	CASNLQGTGGDTQYF
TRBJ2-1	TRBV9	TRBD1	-	TGTGCCAGCAGCCCGAGGGGGACAGGGGGCTTTGAGCAGTTCTTC	CASSPRGTGGFEQFF
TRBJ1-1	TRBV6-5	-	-	TGTGCCAGCAGTAAAGGGGACATAACTGAAGCTTTCTTT	CASSKGDITEAFF
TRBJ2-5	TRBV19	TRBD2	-	TGTGCCAGTAGAGGGTCTAGCGGGGAAGAGACCCAGTACTTC	CASRGSSGEETQYF
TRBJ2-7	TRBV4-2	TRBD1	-	TGTGCCAGCAGCCCCGGACAGGGGGGTCCATTGTACGAGCAGTACTTC	CASSPGQGGPLYEQYF
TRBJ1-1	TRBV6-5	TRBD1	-	TGTGCCAGCAGCCCGGGACAGCCTATGAACACTGAAGCTTTCTTT	CASSPGQPMNTEAFF
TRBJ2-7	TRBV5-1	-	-	TGCGCCAGCAGCTTGGCCGGGGGAGGCGGCACCTACGAGCAGTACTTC	CASSLAGGGGTYEQYF
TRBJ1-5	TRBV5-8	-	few	TGTGCCAGCAGCTTGAACGGCCGGAGCAATCAGCCCCAGCATTTT	CASSLNGRSNQPQHF
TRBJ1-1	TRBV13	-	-	TGTGCCAGCAGCTTGAATAGGGGCTTAGGGCGCACTGAAGCTTTCTTT	CASSLNRGLGRTEAFF
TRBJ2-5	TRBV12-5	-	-	TGTGCTAGTGGTTTGTCCGGGTCTAAAGAGACCCAGTACTTC	CASGLSGSKETQYF
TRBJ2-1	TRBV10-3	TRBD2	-	TGTGCCATCAGTGGACTAGCGGGAGGTATCAATGAGCAGTTCTTC	CAISGLAGGINEQFF
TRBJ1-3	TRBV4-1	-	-	TGCGCCAGCAGCCAGGGGGTACTTTCTGGAAACACCATATATTTT	CASSQGVLSGNTIYF
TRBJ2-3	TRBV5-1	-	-	TGCGCCAGCAGCTTGGCGCAGGAATCAGATACGCAGTATTTT	CASSLAQESDTQYF
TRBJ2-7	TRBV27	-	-	TGTGCCAGCAGCTCCCCCCCTGGGGCTCTGGACGAGCAGTACTTC	CASSSPPGALDEQYF
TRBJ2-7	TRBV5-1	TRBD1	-	TGCGCCAGCAGCGTCCGGGACAGCTACGAGCAGTACTTC	CASSVRDSYEQYF
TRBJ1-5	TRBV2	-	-	TGTGCCAGCATGAGGGGTGAGGGCAATCAGCCCCAGCATTTT	CASMRGEGNQPQHF
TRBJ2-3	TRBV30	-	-	TGTGCCTGGAGTGTACGGGCGGCTAGCACAGATACGCAGTATTTT	CAWSVRAASTDTQYF
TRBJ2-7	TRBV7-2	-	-	TGTGCCAGCAGCTCACTCGCGCTCTCTCAGGGCGAGCAGTACTTC	CASSSLALSQGEQYF
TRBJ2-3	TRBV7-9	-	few	TGTGCCAGCAACTCAGAGGGTACGCAGTATTTT	CASNSEGTQYF
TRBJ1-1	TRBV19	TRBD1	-	TGTGCCAGTAGTCTGGACAGGGACTCTGAAGCTTTCTTT	CASSLDRDSEAFF
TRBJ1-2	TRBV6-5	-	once	TGTGCCAGCGGAATAGGGAGTTATGGCTACACCTTC	CASGIGSYGYTF
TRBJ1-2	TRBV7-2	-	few	TGTGCCAGCAGCCCCCACGGGCAGGGCTATGGCTACACCTTC	CASSPHGQGYGYTF
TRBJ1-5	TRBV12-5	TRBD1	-	TGTGCTAGTGGTTTGTACACCGGGACAGGGGGCGAGAGCAATCAGCCCCAGCATTTT	CASGLYTGTGGESNQPQHF
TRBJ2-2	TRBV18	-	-	TGTGCCAGCTCACCTCCGGGATGGCACACCGGGGAGCTGTTTTTT	CASSPPGWHTGELFF
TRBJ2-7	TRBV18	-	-	TGTGCCAGCTCACCCCAAAAGACAGACTACGAGCAGTACTTC	CASSPQKTDYEQYF
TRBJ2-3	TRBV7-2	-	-	TGTGCCAGCAGCTTAGCCCCAAAAGAAGAACAGATACGCAGTCGGTCGCAGTATTTT	CASSLAPKEEQIRSRSQYF
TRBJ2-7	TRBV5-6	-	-	TGTGCCAGCAGCCGTTCCCGGGGGTCCCCCTACGAGCAGTACTTC	CASSRSRGSPYEQYF
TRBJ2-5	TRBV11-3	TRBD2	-	TGTGCCAGCAGCTTAAACGGGGGGGCCCGGGAGACCCAGTACTTC	CASSLNGGARETQYF
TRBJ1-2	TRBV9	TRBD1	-	TGTGCCAGCAGCGTTACGGGACAGGGAAACGGCTACACCTTC	CASSVTGQGNGYTF
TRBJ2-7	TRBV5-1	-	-	TGCGCCAGCAGCTTGGGAGGCAACATCAACTACTACGAGCAGTACTTC	CASSLGGNINYYEQYF